These T cell receptor beta chains were read from a single sample in a study of blood T cell repertoires in COVID-19. The data were produced by immunoSEQ multiplex PCR, yet TCRdb's version contains in-frame clones alone and is incomplete. This table has around 230,000 clones, roughly 85% appearing once. Input material: PBMCs or T cells enriched from blood (not recorded which). The source of these receptors is a middle-aged woman with acute COVID-19. Each CDR3 is given with its conserved first and last residue. Each record gives: V gene, D gene, clone size, J gene, CDR3 protein, CDR3 DNA. D genes are given only for firm matches. Size is stated for part of the rows, as once, few or many counts, or as a class when the clone is expanded.

TRBV27,NA,NA,TRBJ1-3,CASSYRASNGNTIYF,TGTGCCAGCAGTTACAGGGCCTCGAATGGAAACACCATATATTTT
TRBV19,TRBD1,few,TRBJ1-1,CASSPPDRIEEAFF,TGTGCCAGTAGTCCCCCGGACAGGATTGAGGAAGCTTTCTTT
TRBV6-5,NA,once,TRBJ1-1,CASSRSAEFNTEAFF,TGTGCCAGCAGTAGATCGGCGGAATTCAACACTGAAGCTTTCTTT
TRBV24-1,NA,NA,TRBJ1-2,CATSDLGDGYTF,TGTGCCACCAGTGATCTAGGCGATGGCTACACCTTC
TRBV2,NA,NA,TRBJ1-2,CASSAHHGQGNGYTF,TGTGCCAGCAGTGCCCATCATGGGCAGGGAAATGGCTACACCTTC
TRBV6-7,TRBD1,NA,TRBJ1-5,CASSYTGTAWSNQPQHF,TGTGCCAGCAGTTACACCGGGACAGCCTGGAGCAATCAGCCCCAGCATTTT
TRBV5-4,TRBD1,NA,TRBJ1-1,CASSLDRGHTEAFF,TGTGCCAGCAGCTTGGACAGGGGGCACACTGAAGCTTTCTTT
TRBV5-1,NA,NA,TRBJ1-3,CASSLGQASGNTIYF,TGCGCCAGCAGCTTGGGACAGGCTTCTGGAAACACCATATATTTT
TRBV12-3/TRBV12-4,TRBD1,once,TRBJ2-3,CASIDRAQDTQYF,TGTGCCAGCATTGACAGGGCCCAAGATACGCAGTATTTT
TRBV11-2,NA,NA,TRBJ1-1,CATRQNTEAFF,TGTGCCACGCGACAGAACACTGAAGCTTTCTTT
TRBV13,TRBD1,NA,TRBJ2-1,CASSSRDRKAYNEQFF,TGTGCCAGCAGCTCTAGGGACAGAAAAGCCTACAATGAGCAGTTCTTC
TRBV25-1,NA,NA,TRBJ1-6,CASSGALNSPLHF,TGTGCCAGCAGTGGAGCACTTAATTCACCCCTCCACTTT
TRBV7-2,TRBD2,NA,TRBJ2-5,CASSLGLAGGRGRETQYF,TGTGCCAGCAGCTTAGGACTAGCGGGGGGCCGTGGTAGAGAGACCCAGTACTTC
TRBV2,TRBD2,NA,TRBJ2-3,CASSAGLAGDPDTQYF,TGTGCCAGCAGTGCGGGACTAGCGGGTGACCCCGATACGCAGTATTTT
TRBV6-5,TRBD2,NA,TRBJ2-7,CASTASGGPRDEQYF,TGTGCCAGCACCGCTAGCGGGGGGCCCCGGGACGAGCAGTACTTC
TRBV2,TRBD1,NA,TRBJ2-1,CASRGQGHEQFF,TGTGCCAGCCGGGGACAGGGGCATGAGCAGTTCTTC
TRBV18,TRBD1,few,TRBJ1-1,CASSPPEGGAVTEAFF,TGTGCCAGCTCACCACCGGAAGGGGGCGCGGTCACTGAAGCTTTCTTT
TRBV19,TRBD1,NA,TRBJ2-3,CASIPRQGATLTDTQYF,TGTGCCAGTATCCCAAGACAGGGGGCTACTCTCACAGATACGCAGTATTTT
TRBV25-1,NA,NA,TRBJ1-2,CASSESGQPANYGYTF,TGTGCCAGCAGTGAATCCGGACAACCGGCTAACTATGGCTACACCTTC
TRBV5-1,TRBD1,NA,TRBJ2-1,CASSLDPGQSQFF,TGCGCCAGCAGCTTAGACCCGGGACAGTCTCAGTTCTTC
TRBV2,NA,many,TRBJ1-5,CASSEGQMSNQPQHF,TGTGCCAGCAGTGAAGGGCAGATGAGCAATCAGCCCCAGCATTTT
TRBV30,NA,NA,TRBJ1-1,CAWSRENTEAFF,TGTGCCTGGAGTAGAGAGAACACTGAAGCTTTCTTT
TRBV6-5,NA,NA,TRBJ2-7,CASSYSGQRSYEQYF,TGTGCCAGCAGTTACTCTGGACAGCGCTCCTACGAGCAGTACTTC
TRBV25-1,NA,NA,TRBJ2-7,CASSGPSDSYEQYF,TGTGCCAGCAGTGGGCCCAGTGATTCCTACGAGCAGTACTTC
TRBV11-2,NA,NA,TRBJ2-5,CASSPSWQGSETQYF,TGTGCCAGCAGCCCCTCGTGGCAGGGATCGGAGACCCAGTACTTC
TRBV19,TRBD1,NA,TRBJ2-7,CASSSVRDRGYEQYF,TGTGCCAGTAGTTCAGTCCGGGACAGGGGTTACGAGCAGTACTTC
TRBV11-2,TRBD1,once,TRBJ1-1,CASRPLQGALTEAFF,TGTGCCAGCAGGCCCTTACAGGGGGCTTTGACTGAAGCTTTCTTT
TRBV27,TRBD1,NA,TRBJ1-2,CASSFPGGGGYTF,TGTGCCAGCAGTTTCCCAGGGGGCGGCGGCTACACCTTC
TRBV9,TRBD2,NA,TRBJ2-1,CASSVTSGANEQFF,TGTGCCAGCAGCGTGACTAGCGGAGCCAATGAGCAGTTCTTC
TRBV27,NA,NA,TRBJ2-7,CASSFIRTSSYEQYF,TGTGCCAGCAGTTTCATTCGGACAAGCTCCTACGAGCAGTACTTC
TRBV19,NA,NA,TRBJ2-2,CASSPHTGTNTGELFF,TGTGCCAGTAGTCCCCACACAGGGACGAACACCGGGGAGCTGTTTTTT
TRBV2,NA,NA,TRBJ2-1,CASSEVGTLAYNEQFF,TGTGCCAGCAGTGAAGTGGGGACTCTAGCCTACAATGAGCAGTTCTTC
TRBV28,NA,once,TRBJ1-2,CASSLDRNYGYTF,TGTGCCAGCAGTTTAGACAGGAACTATGGCTACACCTTC
TRBV7-6,TRBD1,NA,TRBJ1-2,CASSLATQGQGSGYTF,TGTGCCAGCAGCTTAGCCACCCAGGGACAGGGATCGGGCTACACCTTC
TRBV12-3/TRBV12-4,NA,NA,TRBJ1-2,CASSSAVYGYTF,TGTGCCAGCAGTTCCGCGGTCTATGGCTACACCTTC
TRBV11-2,TRBD1,NA,TRBJ1-2,CASSNYRGGYTF,TGTGCCAGCAGCAACTACAGGGGCGGCTACACCTTC
TRBV15,TRBD1,NA,TRBJ1-2,CATSRDTGGGGYTF,TGTGCCACCAGCAGAGATACAGGGGGCGGTGGCTACACCTTC
TRBV5-8,NA,NA,TRBJ2-7,CASIKSQGYEQYF,TGTGCCAGCATCAAATCTCAGGGCTACGAGCAGTACTTC
TRBV5-1,NA,NA,TRBJ2-3,CASSLPSGGGQGDTQYF,TGCGCCAGCAGCCTACCATCCGGCGGGGGACAAGGAGATACGCAGTATTTT
TRBV2,NA,NA,TRBJ2-5,CASSSRGETQYF,TGTGCCAGCAGTTCGAGGGGGGAGACCCAGTACTTC
TRBV28,TRBD2,NA,TRBJ2-1,CASSLRQSGGSVYEQFF,TGTGCCAGCAGTTTAAGACAAAGCGGGGGGTCGGTCTATGAGCAGTTCTTC
TRBV7-9,TRBD1,NA,TRBJ1-4,CASSRGTGANEKLFF,TGTGCCAGCAGCAGAGGGACAGGGGCTAATGAAAAACTGTTTTTT
TRBV7-8,NA,NA,TRBJ1-1,CASSDYQLTEAFF,TGTGCCAGCAGCGACTACCAACTCACTGAAGCTTTCTTT
TRBV6-5,NA,NA,TRBJ1-1,CASSYSPQGFTEAFF,TGTGCCAGCAGTTACTCGCCTCAGGGATTCACTGAAGCTTTCTTT
TRBV19,NA,NA,TRBJ2-5,CASSIAGGLQETQYF,TGTGCCAGTAGTATAGCGGGGGGCCTCCAAGAGACCCAGTACTTC
TRBV7-9,NA,NA,TRBJ1-1,CASSLTRWNLNTEAFF,TGTGCCAGCAGCTTAACCAGGTGGAATCTGAACACTGAAGCTTTCTTT
TRBV4-3,NA,once,TRBJ2-3,CASSQDMREGSSSTDTQYF,TGCGCCAGCAGCCAAGATATGAGAGAGGGCAGTTCAAGCACAGATACGCAGTATTTT
TRBV19,TRBD2,NA,TRBJ2-2,CASSRGLGSNTGELFF,TGTGCCAGTAGCCGAGGACTAGGATCGAACACCGGGGAGCTGTTTTTT
TRBV5-1,NA,NA,TRBJ1-2,CASSGANSNYGYTF,TGCGCCAGCAGCGGGGCGAACTCTAACTATGGCTACACCTTC
TRBV18,NA,NA,TRBJ1-1,CASSPSTGNTEAFF,TGTGCCAGCTCACCCTCGACAGGCAACACTGAAGCTTTCTTT
TRBV12-3/TRBV12-4,TRBD2,NA,TRBJ2-1,CASTSGGNEQFF,TGTGCCAGCACAAGCGGGGGGAATGAGCAGTTCTTC
TRBV5-1,NA,NA,TRBJ1-6,CASSLFSPSSYNSPLHF,TGCGCCAGCAGCTTGTTCTCTCCGAGCTCCTATAATTCACCCCTCCACTTT
TRBV18,NA,NA,TRBJ1-1,CASSREGENTEAFF,TGTGCCAGCTCACGCGAGGGGGAGAACACTGAAGCTTTCTTT
TRBV24-1,NA,once,TRBJ1-1,CATSDLKDSLNTEAFF,TGTGCCACCAGTGATTTAAAAGACAGCCTGAACACTGAAGCTTTCTTT
TRBV5-1,NA,NA,TRBJ1-1,CASSFSGRTEAFF,TGCGCCAGCAGCTTCTCGGGGAGGACTGAAGCTTTCTTT
TRBV12-3/TRBV12-4,NA,once,TRBJ1-2,CASSLQGRNGYTF,TGTGCCAGCAGTTTACAGGGGCGGAATGGCTACACCTTC
TRBV12-3/TRBV12-4,NA,once,TRBJ1-2,CASSGRHGYTF,TGTGCCAGCAGTGGGAGGCATGGCTACACCTTC
TRBV9,NA,NA,TRBJ2-3,CASSVARRQWDTQYF,TGTGCCAGCAGCGTAGCGAGGCGTCAGTGGGATACGCAGTATTTT
TRBV2,TRBD1,NA,TRBJ2-2,CASSDRGKNTGELFF,TGTGCCAGCAGTGACAGGGGGAAGAACACCGGGGAGCTGTTTTTT